The rows below give T cell receptor beta chains drawn from one sample of a study of neurological immune-mediated disorders. TCRdb re-called the 5' RACE reads with MiXCR, one entry per CDR3 protein. The table lists roughly 45,000 distinct CDR3 sequences, roughly 13% of them singletons. Sequencing used PBMCs. The receptors were sampled from a male donor with HTLV-1-associated myelopathy (HAM/TSP). Each CDR3 is given with its conserved first and last residue. Fields, in order: V gene, clone size, CDR3 length, D gene, J gene, CDR3 protein, CDR3 DNA. D genes are given only for firm matches. The size field is filled for only some rows; it gives once, few, many or a size class.

TRBV7-2,many,14,TRBD1,TRBJ2-7,CASSGGQGVYEQYF,TGTGCCAGCAGCGGGGGACAGGGGGTCTACGAGCAGTACTTC
TRBV6-2/TRBV6-3,NA,16,TRBD1,TRBJ1-4,CVSSPLGQATNEKLFF,TGTGTCAGCAGCCCCCTCGGACAGGCAACTAACGAAAAACTGTTTTTT
TRBV5-1,many,16,TRBD1,TRBJ2-7,CASRTPGQGIFGEQYF,TGCGCCAGCAGGACCCCGGGACAGGGTATTTTCGGCGAGCAGTACTTC
TRBV5-1,many,15,TRBD2,TRBJ2-1,CASSPLAGGSNEQFF,TGCGCCAGCAGCCCACTAGCGGGGGGAAGTAATGAGCAGTTCTTC
TRBV7-8,many,13,NA,TRBJ2-5,CASSSRGTGTQYF,TGTGCCAGCAGCTCACGGGGCACCGGGACCCAGTACTTC
TRBV29-1,many,13,NA,TRBJ2-5,CSVVRGSQETQYF,TGCAGCGTTGTTCGGGGAAGCCAAGAGACCCAGTACTTC
TRBV7-7,many,10,NA,TRBJ2-5,CASLWETQYF,TGTGCCAGCTTGTGGGAGACCCAGTACTTC
TRBV29-1,medium-sized,15,NA,TRBJ1-5,CSASEGFLGNQPQHF,TGCAGCGCTTCGGAAGGGTTTCTTGGCAATCAGCCCCAGCATTTT
TRBV5-5,many,14,NA,TRBJ1-1,CASSLGPSNTEAFF,TGTGCCAGCAGCTTGGGACCGTCGAACACTGAAGCTTTCTTT
TRBV12-3/TRBV12-4,many,12,NA,TRBJ2-5,CASRPPGETQYF,TGTGCCAGCAGGCCCCCGGGGGAGACCCAGTACTTC
TRBV9,many,14,NA,TRBJ2-7,CASSPGVVSYEQYF,TGTGCCAGCAGCCCAGGTGTGGTCTCCTACGAGCAGTACTTC
TRBV7-2,many,16,TRBD2,TRBJ2-3,CASSSSPGSGGGTQYF,TGTGCCAGCAGCTCCTCTCCTGGTAGCGGGGGTGGTACGCAGTATTTT
TRBV5-1,many,15,NA,TRBJ2-2,CASSLVPGAAGELFF,TGCGCCAGCAGCTTGGTTCCGGGGGCGGCCGGGGAGCTGTTTTTT
TRBV14,many,18,NA,TRBJ2-4,CASSQEGTGPVAKNIQYF,TGTGCCAGCAGCCAAGAAGGAACGGGGCCCGTAGCCAAAAACATTCAGTACTTC
TRBV7-9,few,15,NA,TRBJ1-5,CASSLATGDNQPQHF,TGTGCCAGCAGCCTCGCGACAGGAGATAATCAGCCCCAGCATTTT
TRBV20-1,many,14,NA,TRBJ2-7,CSARDQGFEVEQYF,TGCAGTGCTAGAGATCAGGGGTTTGAAGTCGAGCAGTACTTC
TRBV18,many,15,TRBD1,TRBJ2-1,CASSPDRGSGDEQFF,TGTGCCAGCTCACCGGACAGGGGGTCTGGAGATGAGCAGTTCTTC
TRBV12-3/TRBV12-4,NA,11,NA,TRBJ2-1,CASSLVFEQFF,TGTGCCAGCAGTTTAGTATTTGAGCAGTTCTTC